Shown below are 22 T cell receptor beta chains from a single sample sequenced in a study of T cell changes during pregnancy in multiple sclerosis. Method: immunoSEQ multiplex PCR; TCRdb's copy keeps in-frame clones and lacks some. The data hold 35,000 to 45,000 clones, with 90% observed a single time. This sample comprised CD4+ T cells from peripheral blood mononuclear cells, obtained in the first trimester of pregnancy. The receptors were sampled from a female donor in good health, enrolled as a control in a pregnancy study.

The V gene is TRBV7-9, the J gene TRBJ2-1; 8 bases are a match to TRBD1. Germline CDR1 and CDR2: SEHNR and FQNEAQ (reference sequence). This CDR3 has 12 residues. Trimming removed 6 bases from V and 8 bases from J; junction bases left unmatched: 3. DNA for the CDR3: TGTGCCAGCAGTTCACAGGGGGATGAGCAGTTCTTC. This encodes CASSSQGDEQFF.

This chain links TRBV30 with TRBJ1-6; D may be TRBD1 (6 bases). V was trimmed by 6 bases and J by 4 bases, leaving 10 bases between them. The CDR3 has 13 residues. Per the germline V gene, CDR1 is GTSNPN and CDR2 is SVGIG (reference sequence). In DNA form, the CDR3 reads TGTGCCTGCAGGGGAGAATATAATTCACCCCTCCACTTT. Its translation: CACRGEYNSPLHF.

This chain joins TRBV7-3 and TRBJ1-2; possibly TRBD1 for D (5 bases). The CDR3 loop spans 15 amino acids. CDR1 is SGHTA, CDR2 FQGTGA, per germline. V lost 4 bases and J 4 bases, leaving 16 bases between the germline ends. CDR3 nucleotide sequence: TGTGCCAGCAGCTGGGGAGGGGCCGGGGGCTATGGCTACACCTTC. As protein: CASSWGGAGGYGYTF.

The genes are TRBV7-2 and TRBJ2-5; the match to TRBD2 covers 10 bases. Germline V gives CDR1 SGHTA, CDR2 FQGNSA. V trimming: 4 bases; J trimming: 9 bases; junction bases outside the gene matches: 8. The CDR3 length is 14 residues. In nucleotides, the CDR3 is TGTGCCAGCAGCTCTGGAGCGGGGGGGGCGGCCCAGTACTTC. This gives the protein CASSSGAGGAAQYF.

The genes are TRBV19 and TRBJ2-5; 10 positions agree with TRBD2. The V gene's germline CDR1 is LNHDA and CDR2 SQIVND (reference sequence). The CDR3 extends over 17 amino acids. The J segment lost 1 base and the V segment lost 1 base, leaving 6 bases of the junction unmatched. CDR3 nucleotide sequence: TGTGCCAGTAGTATAGGCTTGACTAGCGGGCCCCAAGAGACCCAGTACTTC. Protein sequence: CASSIGLTSGPQETQYF.

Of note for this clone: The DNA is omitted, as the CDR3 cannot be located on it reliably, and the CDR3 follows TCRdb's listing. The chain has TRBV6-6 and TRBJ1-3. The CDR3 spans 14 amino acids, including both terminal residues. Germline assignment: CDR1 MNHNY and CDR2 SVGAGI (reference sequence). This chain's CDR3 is CASILGGSGNTIYF.

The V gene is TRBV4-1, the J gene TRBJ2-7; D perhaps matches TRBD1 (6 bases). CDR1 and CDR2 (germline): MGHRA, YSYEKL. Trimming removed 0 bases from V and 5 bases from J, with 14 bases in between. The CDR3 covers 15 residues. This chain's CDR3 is CASSQDGQSVDEQYF. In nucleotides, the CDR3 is TGCGCCAGCAGCCAAGATGGACAGTCGGTGGACGAGCAGTACTTC.

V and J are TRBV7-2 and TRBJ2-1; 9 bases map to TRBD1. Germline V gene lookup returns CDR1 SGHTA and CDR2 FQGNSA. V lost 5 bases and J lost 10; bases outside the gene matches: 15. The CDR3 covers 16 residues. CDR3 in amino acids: CASSRDTGGRRREQFF. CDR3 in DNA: TGTGCCAGCAGCCGAGACACAGGGGGCAGAAGGCGGGAGCAGTTCTTC.

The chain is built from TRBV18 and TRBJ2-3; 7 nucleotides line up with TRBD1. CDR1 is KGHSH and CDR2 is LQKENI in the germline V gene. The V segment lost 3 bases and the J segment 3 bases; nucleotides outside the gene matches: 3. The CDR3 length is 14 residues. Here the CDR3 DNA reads TGTGCCAGCTCACCGGGACAGTATACAGATACGCAGTATTTT. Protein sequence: CASSPGQYTDTQYF.

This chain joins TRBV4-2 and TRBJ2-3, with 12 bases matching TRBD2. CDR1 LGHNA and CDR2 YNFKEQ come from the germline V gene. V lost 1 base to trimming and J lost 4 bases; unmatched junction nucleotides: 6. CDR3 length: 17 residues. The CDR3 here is CASSQVTSGGSADTQYF. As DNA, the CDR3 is TGTGCCAGCAGCCAAGTAACTAGCGGGGGGTCGGCAGATACGCAGTATTTT.

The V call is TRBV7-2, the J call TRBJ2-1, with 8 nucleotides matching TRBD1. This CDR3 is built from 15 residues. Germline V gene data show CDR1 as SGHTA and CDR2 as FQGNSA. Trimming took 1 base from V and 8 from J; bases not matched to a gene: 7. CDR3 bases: TGTGCCAGCAGCTTAGGACAGGGGCGCAACCATGAGCAGTTCTTC. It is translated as CASSLGQGRNHEQFF.

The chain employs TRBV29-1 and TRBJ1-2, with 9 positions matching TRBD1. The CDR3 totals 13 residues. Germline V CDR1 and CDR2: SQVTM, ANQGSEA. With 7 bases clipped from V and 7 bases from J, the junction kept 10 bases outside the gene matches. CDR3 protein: CSGTGQGVGGYTF. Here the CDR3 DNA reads TGCAGCGGGACGGGACAGGGTGTCGGTGGCTACACCTTC.

The CDR3, as DNA: TGTGCCAGCAGTTACGGTAGGGGGTCGGGACAGCCCCAGCATTTT. Its protein product is CASSYGRGSGQPQHF. The rearrangement links TRBV6-5 to TRBJ1-5, with a tentative D call TRBD1 (6 bases). The germline CDR1 and CDR2 sequences are MNHEY and SVGAGI. CDR3 length equals 15 residues. V dropped 2 bases and J dropped 7 bases, with 15 bases sitting between them.

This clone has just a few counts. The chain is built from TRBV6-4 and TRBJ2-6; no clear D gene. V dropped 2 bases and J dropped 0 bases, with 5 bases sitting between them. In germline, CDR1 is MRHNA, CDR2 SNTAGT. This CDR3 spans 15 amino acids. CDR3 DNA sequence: TGTGCCAGCAGTGACCTGAGCTCTGGGGCCAACGTCCTGACTTTC. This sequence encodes CASSDLSSGANVLTF.

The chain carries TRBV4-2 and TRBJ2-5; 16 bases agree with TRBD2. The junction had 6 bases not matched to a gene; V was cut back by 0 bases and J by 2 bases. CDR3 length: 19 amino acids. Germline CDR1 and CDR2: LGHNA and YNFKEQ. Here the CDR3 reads CASSQEGTSGGAKQETQYF. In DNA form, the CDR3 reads TGTGCCAGCAGCCAAGAGGGGACTAGCGGGGGGGCCAAGCAAGAGACCCAGTACTTC.

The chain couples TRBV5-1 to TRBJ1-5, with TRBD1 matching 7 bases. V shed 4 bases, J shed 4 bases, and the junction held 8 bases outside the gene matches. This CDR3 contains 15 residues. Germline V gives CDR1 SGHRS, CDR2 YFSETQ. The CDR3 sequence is CASSPGDRANQPQHF. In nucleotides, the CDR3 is TGCGCCAGCAGCCCGGGGGACAGAGCTAATCAGCCCCAGCATTTT.

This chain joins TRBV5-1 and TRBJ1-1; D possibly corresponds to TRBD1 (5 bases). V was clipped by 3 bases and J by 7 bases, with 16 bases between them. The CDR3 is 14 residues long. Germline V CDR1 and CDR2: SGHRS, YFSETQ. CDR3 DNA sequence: TGCGCCAGCAGCTCATGGTGGGGGGAGGATGAAGCTTTCTTT. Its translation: CASSSWWGEDEAFF.

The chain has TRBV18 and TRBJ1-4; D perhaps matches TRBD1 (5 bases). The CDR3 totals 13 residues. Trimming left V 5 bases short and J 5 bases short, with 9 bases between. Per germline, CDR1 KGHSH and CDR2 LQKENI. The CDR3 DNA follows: TGTGCCAGCTCAGCCGGACAAAATGAAAAACTGTTTTTT. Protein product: CASSAGQNEKLFF.

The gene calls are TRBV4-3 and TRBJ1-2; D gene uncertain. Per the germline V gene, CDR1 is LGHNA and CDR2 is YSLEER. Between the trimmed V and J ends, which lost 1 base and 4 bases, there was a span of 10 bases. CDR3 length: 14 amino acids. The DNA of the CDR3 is TGCGCCAGCAGCCAAGTTTACAGTCCCTATGGCTACACCTTC. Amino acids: CASSQVYSPYGYTF.

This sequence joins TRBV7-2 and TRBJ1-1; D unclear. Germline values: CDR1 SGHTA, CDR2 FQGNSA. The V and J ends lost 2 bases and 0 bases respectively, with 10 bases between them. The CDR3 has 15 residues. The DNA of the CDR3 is TGTGCCAGCAGCTTATCGGCAGACATGAACACTGAAGCTTTCTTT. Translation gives CASSLSADMNTEAFF.

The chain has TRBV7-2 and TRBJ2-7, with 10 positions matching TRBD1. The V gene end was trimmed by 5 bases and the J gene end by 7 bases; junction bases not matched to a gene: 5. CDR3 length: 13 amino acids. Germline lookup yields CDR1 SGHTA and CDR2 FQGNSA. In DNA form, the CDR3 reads TGTGCCAGCAGCCAGCGACAGGGGGCGGAGCAGTACTTC. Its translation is CASSQRQGAEQYF. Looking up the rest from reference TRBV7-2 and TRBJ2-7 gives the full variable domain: GAGVSQSPSNKVTEKGKDVELRCDPISGHTALYWYRQSLGQGLEFLIYFQGNSAPDKSGLPSDRFSAERTGGSVSTLTIQRTQQEDSAVYLCASSQRQGAEQYFGPGTRLTVT.

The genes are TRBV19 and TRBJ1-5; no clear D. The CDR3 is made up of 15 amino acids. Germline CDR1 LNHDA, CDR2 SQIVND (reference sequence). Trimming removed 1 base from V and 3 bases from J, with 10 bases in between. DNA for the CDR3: TGTGCCAGTAGTATAGGCGGGGTACTCAATCAGCCCCAGCATTTT. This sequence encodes CASSIGGVLNQPQHF.